The 16 T cell receptor beta chains presented below share a single source sample, sequenced in a study of CD8 T cells in ankylosing spondylitis. TCRdb analysed the 5' RACE reads with MiXCR anew, one entry per CDR3 protein. The profile shows around 490,000 distinct CDR3 sequences, roughly 5.2% of them singletons. Notes on the study in general: Within ankylosing spondylitis blood, a TCR beta motif made up of fewer than ten highly homologous variants appeared to be characteristic.

No antigens are known for them. The sample consisted of blood, either unsorted or a sorted T cell fraction (not recorded which). The receptors were sampled from a male donor with ankylosing spondylitis.

The table lists this clonotype with many counts. CDR3 region: CAWSVGFNSYNEQFF. The DNA for the CDR3 is TGTGCCTGGAGTGTAGGGTTTAATTCCTACAATGAGCAGTTCTTC. The chain has TRBV30 and TRBJ2-1; no definite D call. The germline V gene has CDR1 GTSNPN and CDR2 SVGIG (reference sequence). V lost 0 bases to trimming and J lost 1 base, with 10 bases between them. This CDR3 region has 15 residues.

This clonotype was picked up one time. A clone one base away is much larger, so this may be a read error. The chain combines TRBV6-2 or TRBV6-3 with TRBJ2-1; 12 bases are shared with TRBD2. CDR1 MNHEY and CDR2 SVGEGT come from the germline V gene. This CDR3 is built from 15 residues. V was clipped by 6 bases and J by 12 bases; unmatched bases: 12. CDR3 in amino acids: CASRELAGGPDVQFF. In DNA, the CDR3 is TGTGCCAGCAGGGAACTAGCGGGGGGACCCGATGTGCAGTTCTTC.

Many counts were recorded for this clonotype. The V call is TRBV20-1, the J call TRBJ2-4; D remains unclear. Per the germline V gene, CDR1 is DFQATT and CDR2 is SNEGSKA (reference sequence). The CDR3 runs 10 residues. V lost 5 bases to trimming and J lost 12 bases, with 11 bases between them. The CDR3 loop reads CSAARTGQYF. The CDR3, as DNA: TGCAGTGCTGCCCGGACCGGTCAGTACTTC.

The rearrangement joins TRBV18 to TRBJ1-5; 7 nucleotides match TRBD1. Germline assignment: CDR1 KGHSH and CDR2 LQKENI. This CDR3 has 17 residues. With 0 bases clipped from V and 0 bases from J, the junction kept 5 bases outside the gene matches. The CDR3 sequence: CASSPPGDSYSNQPQHF. The CDR3 nucleotides are TGTGCCAGCTCACCACCGGGGGACAGTTATAGCAATCAGCCCCAGCATTTT.

This clonotype was counted ten times or more. The rearrangement links TRBV18 to TRBJ2-5, with D unresolved. The CDR3 contains 14 residues. Germline assignment: CDR1 KGHSH and CDR2 LQKENI. V lost 2 bases, J lost 7 bases, and 14 bases lay in between. The chain's CDR3 is CASSPNTARGTQYF. CDR3 DNA: TGTGCCAGCTCACCAAACACCGCTCGTGGGACCCAGTACTTC.

At least ten counts were recorded for this clonotype. The chain has TRBV3-1 and TRBJ2-7; D is unclear. The V end was cut by 2 bases, the J end by 4 bases, with 3 bases between. The germline V gene has CDR1 LGHDT and CDR2 YNNKEL (reference sequence). The CDR3 sequence is 11 residues long. CDR3 sequence reads: CASSQRYEQYF. The DNA for the CDR3 is TGTGCCAGCAGCCAAAGGTACGAGCAGTACTTC.

This clonotype was counted many times. The chain joins TRBV28 to TRBJ2-1, with D unresolved. CDR1 MDHEN and CDR2 SYDVKM come from the germline V gene. V dropped 4 bases and J dropped 0 bases, with 13 bases sitting between them. The CDR3 runs 16 residues. The CDR3: CASSSLLASSYNEQFF. CDR3 sequence (DNA): TGTGCCAGCAGTTCGCTCTTGGCCAGCTCCTACAATGAGCAGTTCTTC.

Remarks on this clonotype: A much larger clone differs by one base, so this may be a read error. This chain joins TRBV10-3 and TRBJ1-1; D is ambiguous. From germline, CDR1 is ENHRY and CDR2 SYGVKD. This CDR3 spans 16 amino acids. The CDR3 loop reads CAFSAPRVDLNTEAFF. The CDR3 DNA reads as TGTGCCTTCAGTGCACCAAGGGTCGACCTGAACACTGAAGCTTTCTTT.

This clonotype was recorded many times. V is TRBV7-3 and J is TRBJ2-3; D may correspond to TRBD1 or TRBD2 (5 bases each). V lost 5 bases to trimming and J lost 2 bases, with 14 bases between them. CDR3 size: 15 residues. The germline V gene has CDR1 SGHTA and CDR2 FQGTGA. CDR3 sequence reads: CASSQGEIDTDTQYF. In nucleotides, the CDR3 is TGTGCCAGCAGCCAAGGGGAGATAGACACAGATACGCAGTATTTT.

The gene calls are TRBV12-3 or TRBV12-4 and TRBJ2-6; D uncertain. Trimming removed 11 bases from V and 1 base from J, with 9 bases in between. The length of the CDR3 is 13 residues. The CDR3 here is CALSVSGANVLTF. The CDR3 DNA follows: TGTGCCTTGTCAGTGTCTGGGGCCAACGTCCTGACTTTC.

Remarks on this clonotype: A junction boundary mismatches the germline segment, possibly from a read error. The chain uses TRBV4-3 and TRBJ2-2, with D possibly being TRBD1 or TRBD2 (5 bases each). Germline V gives CDR1 LGHNA, CDR2 YSLEER. There are 15 residues in the CDR3. CDR3: CASSYGTGNTGEPFF. The CDR3, as DNA: TGCGCCAGCAGCTACGGGACGGGTAACACCGGGGAGCCGTTTTTT.

This clonotype was seen ten or more times. The V and J genes are TRBV7-8 and TRBJ1-2; D is unclear. Deletions cut 1 base from V and 7 bases from J, with 10 bases between. Germline CDR1 SGHVS, CDR2 FQNEAQ. The CDR3 contains 13 residues. The DNA for the CDR3 is TGTGCCAGCAGCTTAGTACCGGACGGTGGCTACACCTTC. Translated: CASSLVPDGGYTF.

The CDR3 DNA is TGTGCCAGCAGCCAACAAACCGGGACTAGCTTGGGTCCCTACGAGCAGTACTTC. It codes for CASSQQTGTSLGPYEQYF. The V and J genes are TRBV4-2 and TRBJ2-7; 9 bases agree with TRBD2. The junction had 13 bases not matched to a gene; V was cut back by 2 bases and J by 2 bases. Germline V gene sequence: CDR1 LGHNA, CDR2 YNFKEQ. This CDR3 has 18 residues.

This clonotype was counted at least ten times. V usage is TRBV6-2 or TRBV6-3 and J usage is TRBJ2-7; 9 positions match TRBD1. Trimming cost V 5 bases and J 3 bases; bases outside gene matches: 8. CDR3 size: 15 residues. The V gene's germline CDR1 is MNHEY and CDR2 SVGEGT. This chain's CDR3 is CASSPSGTGYYEQYF. The CDR3 DNA sequence: TGTGCCAGCAGTCCCTCCGGGACAGGGTACTACGAGCAGTACTTC.

This clonotype was counted many times. This sequence joins TRBV29-1 and TRBJ2-5; D possibly corresponds to TRBD1 (5 bases). This CDR3 spans 13 amino acids. The V end lost 7 bases, the J end lost 1 base, and 13 bases lay between the germline ends. CDR1 and CDR2 from the germline V gene are SQVTM and ANQGSEA. The CDR3 DNA is TGCAGCGCCGCCGGACAATTCCAAGAGACCCAGTACTTC. Translating gives CSAAGQFQETQYF.

Ten or more counts support this clonotype. The V call is TRBV7-2, the J call TRBJ2-1; D is unclear. The CDR3 spans 15 residues. Per the germline V gene, CDR1 is SGHTA and CDR2 is FQGNSA. Trimming removed 2 bases at V and 3 bases at J, with 11 bases between. The CDR3 DNA sequence: TGTGCCAGCAGCTTAAACTGGGATAACTACAATGAGCAGTTCTTC. Protein: CASSLNWDNYNEQFF. Full variable domain (remainder filled in from reference TRBV7-2 and TRBJ2-1): GAGVSQSPSNKVTEKGKDVELRCDPISGHTALYWYRQSLGQGLEFLIYFQGNSAPDKSGLPSDRFSAERTGGSVSTLTIQRTQQEDSAVYLCASSLNWDNYNEQFFGPGTRLTVL.